This T cell receptor beta chain is from a study of shared T cell receptors in the human thymus (dated by TCRdb to the early 2020s). Looking at the study overall: The study investigated the way shared, self-reactive T-cell receptor alpha chains are produced in the human thymus.

V is reduced by 4 bases and J by 0 bases, leaving a spacing of 19 bases between them. From the germline V gene, CDR1 is LGHNA and CDR2 is YSLEER. The CDR3 numbers 18 residues from cysteine through phenylalanine. Here the CDR3 DNA is all that survives: 54 bases in frame from base 1. Library construction relied on the immunoSEQ multiplex PCR assay. In TCRdb, the immuneACCESS table is reduced to in-frame sequences with V and J assigned. These tables do not hold every clone; where another copy was compared, an unresolved V gene accounts for under half, and the others remain unexplained. This sample holds fewer than 700,000 clones; 88% were observed only once. The top ten clonotypes cover about 0.01% of the sample. Concerning this clone: The clone's antigen remains unknown. Base qualities are not recorded, but no much larger clone differs from it by a single base.

These data also featured in a second study, about human thymus T cells. The second study reports: In Finland, the donors were immunologically healthy infants who were having open corrective cardiac surgery for congenital heart defects. Thymus tissue was obtained as surgical resects removed during corrective cardiac surgery. V and J gene segment usage appeared biased in both thymic and peripheral blood repertoires. The related research found that thymic TCR repertoires overlapped highly between unrelated individuals. The study used about 8 infant thymus samples plus four related peripheral blood samples to characterize TCR alpha and beta repertoires. The infant donors were about 6 to 244 days old, and the cohort included more than five males and a couple of females. Thymocytes were freed from the tissue by mechanical means and kept at -70 degrees C as pellets of roughly 9-34 million cells. Genomic DNA was extracted from frozen cell pellets with a QIAsymphony instrument. The immunoSEQ multiplex PCR assay was used to amplify the TCRB and TCRAD loci from a standardized amount of quality-controlled genomic DNA. The amplicons covered the V(D)J region and were long enough to include the CDR3 and to identify the V and J genes. The commercial immunoSEQ service was used to sequence amplicons on an Illumina platform. Primer bias and sequencing errors were corrected using previously described methods, and TCRAD and TCRB definitions followed the IMGT database. The repertoires were analysed using immunoSEQ Analyzer 3.0 and VDJTools for basic statistics, V/J segment usage, diversity estimates, rarefaction and pairwise overlap. Diversity was estimated using the Chao1, ChaoE, Efron-Thisted, Shannon and inverse Simpson indices, and was also estimated on datasets down-sampled to the size of the smallest sample. For repertoire overlap, CDR3 nucleotide sequence, V gene and J gene had to match strictly, and clustering was done by Jaccard-based multidimensional scaling. Thymus samples yielded on average around 810,000 unique TCRB clonotypes, compared with 80,000 to 85,000 from blood samples.

The source material was thymocytes. The receptor was isolated from a boy in the first two years of life with a congenital heart defect. Donor details come from another sample of the same person, matched by shared clones. The chain is assembled from TRBV4-3 and TRBJ2-1; perhaps TRBD2 is the D gene, with 5 bases matching. In nucleotide form, the sequence is TGCGCCAGCAGCCCCCACCGAGGACTTCTTAGCTCCTACAATGAGCAGTTCTTC. This gives the protein CASSPHRGLLSSYNEQFF.